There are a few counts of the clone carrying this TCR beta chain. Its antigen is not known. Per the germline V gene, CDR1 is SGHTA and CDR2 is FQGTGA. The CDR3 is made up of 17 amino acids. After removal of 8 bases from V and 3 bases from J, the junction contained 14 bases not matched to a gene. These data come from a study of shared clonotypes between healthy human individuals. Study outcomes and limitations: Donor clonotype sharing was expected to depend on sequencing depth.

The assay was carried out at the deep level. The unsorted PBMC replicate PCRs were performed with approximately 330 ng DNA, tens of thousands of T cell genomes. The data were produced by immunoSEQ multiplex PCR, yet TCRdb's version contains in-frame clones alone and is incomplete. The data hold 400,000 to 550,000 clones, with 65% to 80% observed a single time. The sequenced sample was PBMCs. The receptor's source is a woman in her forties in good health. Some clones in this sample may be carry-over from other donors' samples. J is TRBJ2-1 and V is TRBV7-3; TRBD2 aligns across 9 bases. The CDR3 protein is CASSLRGSGSIYNEQFF. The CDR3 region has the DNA TGTGCCAGCTCGCTGAGGGGTAGCGGGAGTATCTACAATGAGCAGTTCTTC.